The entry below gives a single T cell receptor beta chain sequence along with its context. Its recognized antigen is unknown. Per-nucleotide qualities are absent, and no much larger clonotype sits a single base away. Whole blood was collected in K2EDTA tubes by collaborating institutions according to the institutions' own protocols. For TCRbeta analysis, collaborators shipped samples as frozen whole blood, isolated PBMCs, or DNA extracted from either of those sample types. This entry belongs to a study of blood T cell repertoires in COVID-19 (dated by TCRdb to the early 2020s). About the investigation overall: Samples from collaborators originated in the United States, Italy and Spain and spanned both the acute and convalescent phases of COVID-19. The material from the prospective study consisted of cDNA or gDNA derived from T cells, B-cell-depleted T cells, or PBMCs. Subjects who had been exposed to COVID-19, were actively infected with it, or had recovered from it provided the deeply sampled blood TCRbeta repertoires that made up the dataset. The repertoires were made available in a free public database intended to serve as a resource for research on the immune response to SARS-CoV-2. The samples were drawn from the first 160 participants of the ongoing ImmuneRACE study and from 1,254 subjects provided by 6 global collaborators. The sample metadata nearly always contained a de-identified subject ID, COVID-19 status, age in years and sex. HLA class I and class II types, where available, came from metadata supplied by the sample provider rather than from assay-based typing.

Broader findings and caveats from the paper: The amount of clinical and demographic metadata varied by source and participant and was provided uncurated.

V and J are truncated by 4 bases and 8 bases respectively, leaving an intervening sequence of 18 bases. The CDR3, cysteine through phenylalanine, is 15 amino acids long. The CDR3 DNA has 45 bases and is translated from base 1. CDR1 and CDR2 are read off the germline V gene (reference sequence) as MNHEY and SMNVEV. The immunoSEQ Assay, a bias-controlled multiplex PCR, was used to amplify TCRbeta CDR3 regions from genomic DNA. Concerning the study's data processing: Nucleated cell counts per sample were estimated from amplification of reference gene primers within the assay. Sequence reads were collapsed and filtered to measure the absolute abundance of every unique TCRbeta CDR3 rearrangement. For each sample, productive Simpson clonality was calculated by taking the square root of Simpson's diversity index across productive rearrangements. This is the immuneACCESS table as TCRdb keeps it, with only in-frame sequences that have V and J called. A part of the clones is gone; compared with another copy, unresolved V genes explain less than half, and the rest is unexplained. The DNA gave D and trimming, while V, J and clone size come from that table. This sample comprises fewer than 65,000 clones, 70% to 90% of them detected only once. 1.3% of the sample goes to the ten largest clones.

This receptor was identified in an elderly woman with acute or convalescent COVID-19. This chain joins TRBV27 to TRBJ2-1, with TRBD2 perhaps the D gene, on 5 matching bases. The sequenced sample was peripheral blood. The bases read TGTGCCAGCAGTTACTCCCGGGGAGTTATGGATGAGCAGTTCTTC. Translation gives CASSYSRGVMDEQFF.